This entry is about one TCR beta chain. Its antigen is still unknown. No base quality values were provided; no much bigger clone lies one nucleotide off. The data derive from a study of blood T cell repertoires in COVID-19 (dated by TCRdb to about 2020). With regard to the full study: Samples from collaborators originated in the United States, Italy and Spain and spanned both the acute and convalescent phases of COVID-19. The prospective study material was composed of cDNA or gDNA derived from T cells, B-cell-depleted T cells, or PBMCs. The dataset comprised deeply sampled blood TCRbeta repertoires from subjects exposed to, actively infected with, or recovered from COVID-19. The repertoires were released in a freely available public database intended as a resource for research on the immune response to SARS-CoV-2. The samples were drawn from the first 160 participants of the ongoing ImmuneRACE study and from more than 1,000 subjects provided by 6 global collaborators. Sample metadata almost always included a de-identified subject ID, COVID-19 status, age in years and sex. Where HLA class I and class II types were available, the types were taken from metadata supplied by the sample provider, not from assay-based typing.

Including cysteine and phenylalanine, the CDR3 has 14 amino acids. Solely the CDR3 DNA is kept, with 42 bases framed from the first base. In the germline V gene (reference sequence), CDR1 corresponds to SGHNT and CDR2 to YYREEE. V was cut back by 0 bases and J by 2 bases, leaving a gap of 8 bases between them. The research as a whole found: Clinical and demographic metadata were provided uncurated, with the amount varying by source and participant.

TCRbeta CDR3 regions were amplified from genomic DNA by means of the immunoSEQ Assay, a bias-controlled multiplex PCR. The paper's processing steps were these. Nucleated cell counts per sample were estimated from amplification of reference gene primers within the assay. To quantify the absolute abundance of each unique TCRbeta CDR3 rearrangement, sequence reads were collapsed and filtered. For each sample, productive Simpson clonality was calculated by taking the square root of Simpson's diversity index across productive rearrangements. TCRdb stores this immuneACCESS table with in-frame sequences only. Part of the clones is absent; in the studies checked, under half of the shortfall reflects unresolved V genes, and no reason is known for the rest. V and J calls and clone size come straight from that table; D and trimming were deduced from the DNA. For this sample the table gives roughly 170,000 clones, of which about 88% were detected only once. Roughly 24% of the sample is in the top ten clones.

The collaborating institutions used their own protocols to collect whole blood in K2EDTA tubes. For TCRbeta analysis, collaborator samples were shipped as frozen whole blood, as isolated PBMCs, or as DNA extracted from either sample type. Material: peripheral blood. This clonotype was sampled from a man aged 55 to 70 with acute or convalescent COVID-19. Rearrangement joined TRBV5-4 to TRBJ2-5; TRBD2 is possibly the D segment (6 matching bases). Here is the DNA: TGTGCCAGCAGCTTGGGGAGGGGACAAGAGACCCAGTACTTC. Translated, this is CASSLGRGQETQYF.